This is a list of T cell receptor beta chains from one sample in a study of shared clonotypes between healthy human individuals. The table came from immunoSEQ multiplex PCR; TCRdb's copy has only in-frame clones and leaves some out. This sample has roughly 2.5 million clones, with around nine tenths found just once. Sequences were obtained from naive CD4+ T cells sorted from blood. The receptors were gathered from a man between 18 and 29 years old in good health. The CDR3 runs from the conserved cysteine through the conserved F or W. The order of the fields is V gene, J gene, D gene, CDR3 protein, CDR3 DNA. D genes are given only for firm matches.

TRBV12-5,TRBJ2-2,-,CASGLGHITGELFF,TGTGCTAGTGGCCTGGGACATATCACCGGGGAGCTGTTTTTT
TRBV23-1,TRBJ2-6,-,CASSRWTLAGANVLTF,TGCGCCAGCAGTCGATGGACCTTGGCTGGGGCCAACGTCCTGACTTTC
TRBV19,TRBJ2-3,TRBD2,CASSISWREGRHTQYF,TGTGCCAGTAGTATCAGTTGGCGGGAGGGCCGACATACGCAGTATTTT
TRBV2,TRBJ1-2,TRBD1,CASSDRDRVSGYTF,TGTGCCAGCAGTGACAGGGACAGGGTTAGTGGCTACACCTTC
TRBV28,TRBJ2-7,-,CASSPDRAYEQYF,TGTGCCAGCAGCCCGGACAGAGCCTACGAGCAGTACTTC
TRBV2,TRBJ2-7,-,CASSAKSEQYF,TGTGCCAGCAGTGCGAAAAGCGAGCAGTACTTC
TRBV18,TRBJ2-7,-,CASSPRTETYEQYF,TGTGCCAGCTCACCGCGGACAGAGACCTACGAGCAGTACTTC
TRBV7-3,TRBJ1-2,-,CASSLEPWHGYTF,TGTGCCAGCAGCTTAGAACCTTGGCATGGCTACACCTTC
TRBV7-6,TRBJ2-5,-,CASSLGGLETQYF,TGTGCCAGCAGCTTAGGGGGGCTAGAGACCCAGTACTTC
TRBV21-1,TRBJ2-1,-,CAEGYLTSGRAGDEQFF,TGTGCCGAGGGGTATCTGACTAGCGGGAGGGCGGGGGATGAGCAGTTCTTC
TRBV7-6,TRBJ2-3,-,CASSKSGLPRNTDTQYF,TGTGCCAGCAGTAAATCGGGACTCCCGAGGAACACAGATACGCAGTATTTT
TRBV14,TRBJ1-6,-,CASKEGGPNSPLHF,TGTGCCAGCAAAGAGGGGGGCCCTAATTCACCCCTCCACTTT
TRBV2,TRBJ2-3,-,CASSGEFTDTQYF,TGTGCCAGCAGTGGGGAATTCACAGATACGCAGTATTTT
TRBV10-2,TRBJ1-5,-,CASADSNQPQHF,TGCGCCAGCGCAGACAGCAATCAGCCCCAGCATTTT
TRBV5-1,TRBJ2-3,TRBD2,CASRDGTSVTDTQYF,TGCGCCAGCAGGGACGGGACTAGCGTGACAGATACGCAGTATTTT
TRBV20-1,TRBJ2-1,-,CSATPWGEQFF,TGCAGTGCTACTCCGTGGGGTGAGCAGTTCTTC
TRBV28,TRBJ1-4,TRBD1,CASKLRQGGEKLFF,TGTGCCAGCAAATTAAGACAGGGGGGTGAAAAACTGTTTTTT
TRBV6-5,TRBJ2-7,TRBD1,CASSYNIGTGDYEQYF,TGTGCCAGCAGTTATAATATCGGGACAGGCGACTACGAGCAGTACTTC
TRBV10-1,TRBJ1-3,-,CASSDSHGLSGNTIYF,TGCGCCAGCTCGGACAGCCATGGGCTCTCTGGAAACACCATATATTTT
TRBV6-1,TRBJ2-2,-,CASSELRAEAGELFF,TGTGCCAGCAGTGAGCTTAGGGCGGAAGCCGGGGAGCTGTTTTTT
TRBV11-2,TRBJ2-7,-,CASSLDRGSYEQYF,TGTGCCAGCAGCTTAGATAGAGGGTCCTACGAGCAGTACTTC
TRBV19,TRBJ2-1,TRBD1,CASSIWTGRGNEQFF,TGTGCCAGTAGTATATGGACAGGGCGCGGTAATGAGCAGTTCTTC